This entry lists 16 T cell receptor beta chains sequenced from one sample in a study of cytotoxic CD8 clonotypes in ibrutinib-treated CLL. Generated by immunoSEQ multiplex PCR, the TCRdb table keeps only in-frame clones and is missing some. This table holds roughly 28,000 clones, roughly 85% found once. The input for sequencing was PBMCs, taken after 24 months of ibrutinib treatment. The receptors derive from a human donor with chronic lymphocytic leukemia.

The sample holds one count of this clone. The gene calls are TRBV6-4 and TRBJ2-1, with D hard to call. Germline CDR1 is MRHNA and CDR2 is SNTAGT. Deletions cut 6 bases from V and 4 bases from J, with 13 bases between. There are 14 residues in the CDR3. CDR3 residues: CASRSAKVYNEQFF. DNA of the CDR3: TGTGCCAGCAGATCGGCAAAGGTTTACAATGAGCAGTTCTTC.

The rearrangement uses TRBV6-6 and TRBJ2-7, with 8 bases fitting TRBD2. Germline CDR1 reads MNHNY; CDR2 reads SVGAGI (reference sequence). Unmatched junction bases numbered 14, after V lost 7 bases and J lost 6 bases. CDR3 length: 15 residues. CDR3 DNA sequence: TGTGCCAGCATGGCCGTCGGGAGGGGCTTAGTCGAGCAGTACTTC. It yields the protein CASMAVGRGLVEQYF.

Comments on this clone: Sequence at one end of the junction differs from germline and may be a read error. V and J are TRBV19 and TRBJ2-3, with D possibly being TRBD2 (5 bases). The CDR3 covers 15 residues. The germline gives CDR1 LNHDA, CDR2 SQIVND (reference sequence). The DNA for the CDR3 is TGTGCCAGTAGTTGGCGCGCCTCTAGCACAGATATGCAGTATTTT. Encoded protein: CASSWRASSTDMQYF.

The rearrangement links TRBV5-4 to TRBJ1-4, with TRBD1 as a possible D gene (5 bases). Germline V gives CDR1 SGHNT, CDR2 YYREEE (reference sequence). V lost 6 bases, J lost 6 bases, and 18 bases lay in between. There are 15 residues in the CDR3. This CDR3 reads CASKLGAGTDEKLFF. DNA of the CDR3: TGTGCCAGCAAACTGGGTGCAGGGACGGATGAAAAACTGTTTTTT.

This clone was detected only a few times. This rearrangement joins TRBV12-2 to TRBJ2-3; the table gives TRBD2 as D, unverified against the DNA. TRBV12-2 is assigned pseudogene status. The CDR3 runs to 16 residues. CDR3 amino acids: CASRFNENPLTDTQYF. The DNA for the CDR3 is TGTGCAAGTCGCTTCAATGAAAACCCACTCACAGATACGCAGTATTTT.

The V and J genes are TRBV11-2 and TRBJ2-5, with D possibly TRBD2 on 7 matching bases. The ends were cut back, 3 bases at V and 2 bases at J, with 13 bases in the middle. CDR1 is SGHAT, CDR2 FQNNGV, per germline. The CDR3 length is 15 residues. The CDR3 DNA follows: TGTGCCAGCAGCTTGGGGGGGGGCGCACAAGAGACCCAGTACTTC. Translated, it gives CASSLGGGAQETQYF.

This clone was picked up one time. This rearrangement joins TRBV7-3 to TRBJ2-1; 8 positions match TRBD2. The V gene's germline CDR1 is SGHTA and CDR2 FQGTGA. Germline trimming cut 5 bases from V and 3 bases from J; bases unmatched to any gene: 6. The CDR3 has 15 residues. CDR3 nucleotide sequence: TGTGCCAGCAGCCAAGACAGCGGGGGCTACAATGAGCAGTTCTTC. Its protein is CASSQDSGGYNEQFF.

V usage is TRBV7-3 and J usage is TRBJ2-1, with D possibly being TRBD2 (7 bases). This CDR3 spans 13 amino acids. In germline, CDR1 is SGHTA, CDR2 FQGTGA. With 8 bases removed from V and 2 bases from J, the gap between germline ends came to 10 bases. The chain's CDR3 is CASGGATYNEQFF. The DNA of the CDR3 is TGTGCCAGCGGGGGGGCCACCTACAATGAGCAGTTCTTC.

V gene TRBV5-1 combines with J gene TRBJ1-3; D is uncertain. V lost 2 bases and J lost 2, with 5 bases in between. The CDR3 consists of 13 residues. Per the germline V gene, CDR1 is SGHRS and CDR2 is YFSETQ. CDR3 coding DNA: TGCGCCAGCAGCTTCTTGCCTGGAAACACCATATATTTT. Translated, it gives CASSFLPGNTIYF.

The chain employs TRBV2 and TRBJ2-1, with D unclear. This CDR3 spans 12 amino acids. The V gene's germline CDR1 is SNHLY and CDR2 FYNNEI. V lost 2 bases, J lost 4 bases, and 3 bases lay in between. The DNA of the CDR3 is TGTGCCAGCAGTGAACTTTACAATGAGCAGTTCTTC. Protein: CASSELYNEQFF. The variable domain in full, completed from reference TRBV2 and TRBJ2-1, reads EPEVTQTPSHQVTQMGQEVILRCVPISNHLYFYWYRQILGQKVEFLVSFYNNEISEKSEIFDDQFSVERPDGSNFTLKIRSTKLEDSAMYFCASSELYNEQFFGPGTRLTVL.

The chain is built from TRBV5-5 and TRBJ1-6; possible D gene TRBD1, 5 bases. V dropped 3 bases and J dropped 7 bases, with 17 bases sitting between them. The CDR3 sequence is 16 residues long. Germline V gene sequence: CDR1 SGHKS, CDR2 YYEKEE (reference sequence). CDR3 coding DNA: TGTGCCAGCAGCTGGGAGCAGGGTCTATGGAATTCACCCCTCCACTTT. Translated, it gives CASSWEQGLWNSPLHF.

The genes are TRBV6-5 and TRBJ1-5; no clear D gene. This CDR3 comprises 14 residues. The V gene lost 5 bases and the J gene lost 3 bases, with 11 bases spanning the gap. Germline V gene sequence: CDR1 MNHEY, CDR2 SVGAGI. In DNA, the CDR3 is TGTGCCAGCAGTGGACGGCTGGACAATCAGCCCCAGCATTTT. The encoded protein is CASSGRLDNQPQHF.

V gene TRBV11-2 combines with J gene TRBJ1-4, with D hard to call. The V end lost 3 bases, the J end lost 7 bases, and 12 bases lay between the germline ends. This CDR3 has 14 amino acids. Per germline, CDR1 SGHAT and CDR2 FQNNGV. The chain's CDR3 is CASSFDGRSEKLFF. DNA of the CDR3: TGTGCCAGCAGCTTTGACGGGCGGAGTGAAAAACTGTTTTTT. Filled out from reference TRBV11-2 and TRBJ1-4, the complete variable domain reads EAGVAQSPRYKIIEKRQSVAFWCNPISGHATLYWYQQILGQGPKLLIQFQNNGVVDDSQLPKDRFSAERLKGVDSTLKIQPAKLEDSAVYLCASSFDGRSEKLFFGSGTQLSVL.

The chain recombines TRBV9 with TRBJ1-5; D unresolved. V dropped 0 bases and J dropped 9 bases, with 10 bases sitting between them. This CDR3 spans 13 amino acids. The germline V gene has CDR1 SGDLS and CDR2 YYNGEE. The DNA of the CDR3 is TGTGCCAGCAGCGTAGATGGGGATCGGCCCCAGCATTTT. This encodes CASSVDGDRPQHF.

The chain is built from TRBV6-6 and TRBJ1-6, with TRBD1 matching over 8 bases. Per germline, CDR1 MNHNY and CDR2 SVGAGI (reference sequence). Unmatched junction bases numbered 5, after V lost 6 bases and J lost 7 bases. The CDR3 consists of 14 residues. This CDR3 reads CASRPTGENSPLHF. CDR3 bases: TGTGCCAGCAGACCGACAGGGGAGAATTCACCCCTCCACTTT.

The chain recombines TRBV5-1 with TRBJ2-3; D call uncertain. The CDR3 consists of 15 residues. In germline, CDR1 is SGHRS, CDR2 YFSETQ. V lost 0 bases and J 4 bases, leaving 12 bases between the germline ends. The chain's CDR3 is CASSLVRLQADTQYF. The CDR3 nucleotides read TGCGCCAGCAGCTTGGTCCGCCTTCAGGCAGATACGCAGTATTTT.